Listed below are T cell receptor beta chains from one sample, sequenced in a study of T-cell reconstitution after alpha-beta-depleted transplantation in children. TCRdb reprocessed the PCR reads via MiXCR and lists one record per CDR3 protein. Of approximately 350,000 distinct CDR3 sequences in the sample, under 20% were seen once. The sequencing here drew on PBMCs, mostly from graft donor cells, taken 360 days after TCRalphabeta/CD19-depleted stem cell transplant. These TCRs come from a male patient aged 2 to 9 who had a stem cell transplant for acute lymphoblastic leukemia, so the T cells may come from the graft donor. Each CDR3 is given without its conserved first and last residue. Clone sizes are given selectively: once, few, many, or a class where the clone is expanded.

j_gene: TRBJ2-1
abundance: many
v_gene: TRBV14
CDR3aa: ASSRLNEQF

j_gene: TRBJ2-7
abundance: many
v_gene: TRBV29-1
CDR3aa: SVEVRAGYEQY

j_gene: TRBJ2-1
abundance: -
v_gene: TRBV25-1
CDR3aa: ASSEIGGNEQF

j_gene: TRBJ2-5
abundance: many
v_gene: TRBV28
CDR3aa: ASSPPPGLAGPETQY

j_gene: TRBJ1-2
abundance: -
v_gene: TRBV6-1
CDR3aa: ASSGESRNYGYT

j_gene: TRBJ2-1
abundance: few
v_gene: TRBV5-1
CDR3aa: ASSLGPGYNEQF

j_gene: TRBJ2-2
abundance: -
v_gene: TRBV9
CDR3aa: ASSVGTAYSGELF

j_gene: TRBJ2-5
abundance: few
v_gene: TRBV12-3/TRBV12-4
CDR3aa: ASSLHRGQETQY

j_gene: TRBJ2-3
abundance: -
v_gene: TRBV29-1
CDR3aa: SVAPDGTDTQY

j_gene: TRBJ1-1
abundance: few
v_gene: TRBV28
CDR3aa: ASRGQGANEAF

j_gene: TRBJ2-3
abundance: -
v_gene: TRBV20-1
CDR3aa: SASERTGVTDTQY

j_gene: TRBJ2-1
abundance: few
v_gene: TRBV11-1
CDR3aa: ASSPGTSGSDESYNEQF

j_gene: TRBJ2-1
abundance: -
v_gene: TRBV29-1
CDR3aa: SVVSDRNNEQF

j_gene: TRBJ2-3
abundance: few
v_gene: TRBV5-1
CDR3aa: ASSFQGPPDTQY

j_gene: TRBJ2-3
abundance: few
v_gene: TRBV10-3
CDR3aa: AISEGTITDTQY

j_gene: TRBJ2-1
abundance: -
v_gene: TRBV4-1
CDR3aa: ASSPRTGRSYNEQF

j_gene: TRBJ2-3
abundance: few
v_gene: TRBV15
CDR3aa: ATSRRTRNTDTQY

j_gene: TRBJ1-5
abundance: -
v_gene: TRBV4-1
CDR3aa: ASSLGIGGRSNQPQH

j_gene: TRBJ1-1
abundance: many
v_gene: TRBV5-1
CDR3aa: ASSLGDPNTEAF

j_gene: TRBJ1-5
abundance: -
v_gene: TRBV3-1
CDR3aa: ASSQGIVGQPQH

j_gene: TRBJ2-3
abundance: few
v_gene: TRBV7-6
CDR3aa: ASSLVLVDTQY

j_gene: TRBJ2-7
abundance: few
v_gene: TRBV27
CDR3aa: ASSFLDRVYEQY

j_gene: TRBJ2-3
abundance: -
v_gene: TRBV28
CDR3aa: ASSSDPRGTQY

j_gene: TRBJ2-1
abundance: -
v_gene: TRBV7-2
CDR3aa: ASSLEDLHTNEQF

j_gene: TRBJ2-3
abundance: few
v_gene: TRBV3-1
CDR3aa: ASSQVRGDKVTDTQY

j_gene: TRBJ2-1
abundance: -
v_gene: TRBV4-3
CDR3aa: ASSLHLSTGVNNEQF

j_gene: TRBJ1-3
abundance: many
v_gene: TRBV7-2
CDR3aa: ASRRSLSGNTIY

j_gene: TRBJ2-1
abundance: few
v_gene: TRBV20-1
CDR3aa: SALKAGANEQF

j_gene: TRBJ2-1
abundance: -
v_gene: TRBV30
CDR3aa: AWSVTLADNEQF

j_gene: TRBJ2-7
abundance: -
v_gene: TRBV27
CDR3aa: ASSPYRVAGGPVYEQY

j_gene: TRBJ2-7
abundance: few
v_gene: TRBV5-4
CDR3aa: ASSRDTRLYEQY

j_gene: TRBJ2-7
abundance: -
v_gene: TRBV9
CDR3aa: ASSVGGSRVYEQY

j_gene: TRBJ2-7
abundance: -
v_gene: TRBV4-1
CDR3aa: ASSRQGSPYEQY

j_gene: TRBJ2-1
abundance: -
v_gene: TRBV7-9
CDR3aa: ASSSQTGRKQF

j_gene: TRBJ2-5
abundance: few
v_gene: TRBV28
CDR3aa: ASRSGPQETQY

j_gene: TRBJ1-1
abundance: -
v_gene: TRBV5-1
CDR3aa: ASSFSTMNTEAF

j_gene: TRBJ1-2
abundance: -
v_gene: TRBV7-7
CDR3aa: ASIQPAPGTSTVYGYT

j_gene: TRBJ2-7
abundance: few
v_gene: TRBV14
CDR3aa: ASEASGGYEQY

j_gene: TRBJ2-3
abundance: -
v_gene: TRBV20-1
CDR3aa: SARRLDRDTQY

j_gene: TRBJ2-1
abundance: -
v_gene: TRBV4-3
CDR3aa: ASSQLAGGLLSSYNEQF

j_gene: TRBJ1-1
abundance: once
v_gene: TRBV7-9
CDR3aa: ASSLDLAGTNTEAF

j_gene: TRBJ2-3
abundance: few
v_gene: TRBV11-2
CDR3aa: ASSQIADTQY

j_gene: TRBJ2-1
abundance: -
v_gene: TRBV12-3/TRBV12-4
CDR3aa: ASNPRLAGDNEQF

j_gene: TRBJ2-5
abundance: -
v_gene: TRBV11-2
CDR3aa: ASSSLQGARETQY

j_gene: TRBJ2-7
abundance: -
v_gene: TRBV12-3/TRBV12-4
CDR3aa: ASTLGQISYEQY

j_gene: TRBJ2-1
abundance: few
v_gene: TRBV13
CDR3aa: ASSLGHPGDSF

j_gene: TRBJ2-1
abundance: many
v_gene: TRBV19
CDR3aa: ASRGLHEQF

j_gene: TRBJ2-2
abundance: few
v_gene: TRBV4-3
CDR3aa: ASSQTLTSGRANTGELF

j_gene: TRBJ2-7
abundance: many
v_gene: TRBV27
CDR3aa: ASSLLSGTPWYEQY

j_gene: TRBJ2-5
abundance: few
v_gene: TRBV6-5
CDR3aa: ASSYRTASSTQY

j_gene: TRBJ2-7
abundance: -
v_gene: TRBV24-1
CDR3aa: ATIMLDHTYEQY

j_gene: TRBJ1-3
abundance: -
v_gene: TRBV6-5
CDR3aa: ASSYKPGNTIY

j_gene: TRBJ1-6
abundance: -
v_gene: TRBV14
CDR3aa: ASSQDCRGWNSPLH

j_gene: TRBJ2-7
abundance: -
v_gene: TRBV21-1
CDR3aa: ASSLGGESEQY